There are a few counts of the clone carrying this TCR beta chain. The sample contains more than one DNA sequence encoding this CDR3. These data are taken from a study of cytomegalovirus exposure and HLA in healthy donors. The CDR3 consists of 14 residues. In germline, CDR1 is SGHTA, CDR2 FQGNSA. V was trimmed by 6 bases and J by 0 bases, leaving 8 bases between them. These donors, healthy bone marrow donors, were studied. At sampling all donors were nominally healthy, likely with unrecorded immune exposures. PCR used 60 Vbeta primers and 13 Jbeta primers. Measured with immunoSEQ multiplex PCR; TCRdb has only the in-frame clones, and not every one. The sample has about 150,000 clones; roughly 77% are singletons.

The chain carries TRBV7-2 and TRBJ1-4, with D maybe TRBD1 (5 bases). The TCR sequence derives from a man aged 25-40 years in good health and CMV-seropositive. The sequenced sample was PBMCs. The CDR3 DNA reads as TGTGCCAGCAGTCGGGGGGCAACTAATGAAAAACTGTTTTTT. Residues: CASSRGATNEKLFF.